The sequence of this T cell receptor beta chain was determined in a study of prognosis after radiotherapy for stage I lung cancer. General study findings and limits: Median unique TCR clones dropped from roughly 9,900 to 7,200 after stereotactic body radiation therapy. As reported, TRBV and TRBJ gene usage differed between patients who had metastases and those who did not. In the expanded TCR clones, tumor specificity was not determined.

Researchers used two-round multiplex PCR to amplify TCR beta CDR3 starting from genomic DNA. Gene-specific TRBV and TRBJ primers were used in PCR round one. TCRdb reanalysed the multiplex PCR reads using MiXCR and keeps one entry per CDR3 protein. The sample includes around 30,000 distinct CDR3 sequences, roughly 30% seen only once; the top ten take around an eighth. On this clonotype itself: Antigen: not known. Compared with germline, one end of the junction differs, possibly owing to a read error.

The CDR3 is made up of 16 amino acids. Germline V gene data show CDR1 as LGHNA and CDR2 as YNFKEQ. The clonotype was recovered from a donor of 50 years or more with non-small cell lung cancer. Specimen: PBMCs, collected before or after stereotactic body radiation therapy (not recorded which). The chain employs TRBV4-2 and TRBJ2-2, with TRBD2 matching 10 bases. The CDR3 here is CSSSPIAGGGTGELFF. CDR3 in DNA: TGTTCCAGCAGCCCTATAGCGGGAGGAGGGACCGGGGAGCTGTTTTTT.